Following are 31 T cell receptor beta chains from one sample sequenced in a study of regulatory T cells in long-lasting Graves disease. Time point noted: newly diagnosed GD, antithyroid drugs for less than 3 months. Isolated PBMC RNA provided the starting material for the TCR library. In building TCR beta libraries, iRepertoire HTBI primers were used together with Arm-PCR of CDR3 regions. TCRdb reprocessed the multiplex PCR reads with MiXCR, giving one entry per CDR3 protein. The data contain 400,000 to 500,000 distinct CDR3 sequences, approximately 14% of them seen just once; the ten biggest clones take up approximately 15%. These data were also filed under a second study, of T cells in Graves' hyperthyroidism and ophthalmopathy.

The material sequenced was peripheral blood mononuclear cells (PBMCs), taken at new diagnosis, from a patient treated with antithyroid drugs. The receptor source for this set is a woman between 45 and 65 years old with Graves disease.

Ten or more counts support this clonotype. The rearrangement uses TRBV2 and TRBJ2-1; 15 nucleotides agree with TRBD2. V trimming: 1 base; J trimming: 12 bases; junction bases outside the gene matches: 1. The germline gives CDR1 SNHLY, CDR2 FYNNEI. CDR3 length: 14 amino acids. The CDR3 DNA sequence: TGTGCCAGCAGTGAAGAGGGACTAGCGGGAGGGCAGTTCTTC. The encoded protein is CASSEEGLAGGQFF. The entire variable domain, with the rest obtained from reference TRBV2 and TRBJ2-1, is as follows: EPEVTQTPSHQVTQMGQEVILRCVPISNHLYFYWYRQILGQKVEFLVSFYNNEISEKSEIFDDQFSVERPDGSNFTLKIRSTKLEDSAMYFCASSEEGLAGGQFFGPGTRLTVL.

The chain joins TRBV10-3 to TRBJ1-4; D is unclear. Trimming pared 6 bases from V and 8 bases from J, leaving 13 bases between. This CDR3 has 13 residues. Germline CDR1 reads ENHRY; CDR2 reads SYGVKD. In nucleotides, the CDR3 is TGTGCCATCAGCCCTACAAGAGGAGAAAAACTGTTTTTT. Translation: CAISPTRGEKLFF.

This clonotype was picked up many times. The chain joins TRBV12-3 or TRBV12-4 to TRBJ2-3; 9 bases match TRBD2. The CDR3 extends over 14 amino acids. The V and J ends lost 5 bases and 6 bases, in that order; junction bases with no gene match: 6. This CDR3 reads CASSAGGEADTQYF. CDR3 DNA sequence: TGTGCCAGCAGTGCGGGAGGGGAGGCCGATACGCAGTATTTT.

The table lists this clonotype with many counts. The chain carries TRBV30 and TRBJ2-5; TRBD2 matches at 11 bases. The CDR3 is made up of 16 amino acids. Germline assignment: CDR1 GTSNPN and CDR2 SVGIG (reference sequence). The J segment lost 1 base and the V segment lost 2 bases, leaving 6 bases of the junction unmatched. CDR3 nucleotide sequence: TGTGCCTGGAGTAAGGGACTAGCGGACCGCCAAGAGACCCAGTACTTC. Its protein is CAWSKGLADRQETQYF.

This clonotype was counted at least ten times. V and J are TRBV28 and TRBJ1-2; 7 nucleotides agree with TRBD1. This CDR3 has 14 amino acids. The V and J ends lost 5 bases and 7 bases, in that order; junction bases with no gene match: 10. CDR1 and CDR2 (germline): MDHEN, SYDVKM. The CDR3 nucleotides read TGTGCCAGCAGTCCCCCCGACAGGGAAAGTGGCTACACCTTC. Protein sequence: CASSPPDRESGYTF.

V usage is TRBV9 and J usage is TRBJ1-1; D is perhaps TRBD1 (5 bases). V was trimmed by 3 bases and J by 5 bases, leaving 17 bases between them. The length of the CDR3 is 15 residues. Per the germline V gene, CDR1 is SGDLS and CDR2 is YYNGEE. The CDR3 DNA sequence: TGTGCCAGCAGCGAGCGGGGGGATGCGAGGACTGAAGCTTTCTTT. Translating gives CASSERGDARTEAFF.

This clonotype was seen ten or more times. The chain joins TRBV28 to TRBJ2-7, with 9 positions matching TRBD1. J lost 7 bases, V lost 4 bases, and 5 bases had no gene match. CDR1 is MDHEN, CDR2 SYDVKM, per germline. This CDR3 is 13 amino acids long. Here the CDR3 reads CASSWDRVEEQYF. CDR3 bases: TGTGCCAGCAGTTGGGACAGGGTTGAAGAGCAGTACTTC.

V is TRBV20-1 and J is TRBJ1-5; 10 positions match TRBD1. The V gene's germline CDR1 is DFQATT and CDR2 SNEGSKA (reference sequence). The CDR3 consists of 13 residues. The V and J ends lost 5 bases and 7 bases, in that order; junction bases with no gene match: 5. CDR3 protein: CSAYGTGEQPQHF. CDR3 bases: TGCAGTGCTTATGGGACAGGGGAACAGCCCCAGCATTTT.

This clonotype has a count of ten or more. This chain links TRBV7-2 with TRBJ2-7, with D possibly being TRBD1 (6 bases). The CDR3 extends over 15 amino acids. From germline, CDR1 is SGHTA and CDR2 FQGNSA. V lost 1 base, J lost 5 bases, and 15 bases lay in between. The CDR3 DNA follows: TGTGCCAGCAGCTTAGTCGCAGGGGTGGTCAACGAGCAGTACTTC. It translates to CASSLVAGVVNEQYF.

This clonotype was found once. As the CDR3 is not closed by the conserved phenylalanine or tryptophan, this likely results from a read error. This chain links TRBV2 with TRBJ2-3; tentatively, D is TRBD2 (5 bases). The CDR3 is 13 residues long. Germline lookup yields CDR1 SNHLY and CDR2 FYNNEI. V lost 2 bases and J 11 bases, leaving 14 bases between the germline ends. CDR3 protein: CASSESGLHMQYS. The CDR3 DNA reads TGTGCCAGCAGTGAATCTGGACTCCATATGCAGTATTCT.

This rearrangement joins TRBV10-3 to TRBJ2-1; 12 bases line up with TRBD1. Trimming removed 4 bases from V and 5 bases from J; junction bases left unmatched: 3. Germline loops: CDR1 ENHRY, CDR2 SYGVKD. The CDR3 totals 15 residues. As DNA, the CDR3 is TGTGCCATCAGTGGGGGACAGGGGGCGAACAATGAGCAGTTCTTC. Translation gives CAISGGQGANNEQFF.

This clonotype appeared many times. V and J are TRBV13 and TRBJ2-1; the match to TRBD1 covers 9 bases. Germline loops: CDR1 PRHDT, CDR2 FYEKMQ (reference sequence). The CDR3 runs to 17 residues. V gave up 4 bases and J gave up 4 bases; unmatched junction bases: 11. The CDR3 coding sequence is TGTGCCAGCAGCTCAGACTATGGGGACAGGGATTACAATGAGCAGTTCTTC. It encodes CASSSDYGDRDYNEQFF.

This clonotype was counted only a few times. The chain employs TRBV4-1 and TRBJ2-1, with a possible D match to TRBD2 (6 bases). V shed 1 base and J shed 3 bases, with 16 bases lying between them. This CDR3 contains 17 residues. The germline V gene has CDR1 MGHRA and CDR2 YSYEKL. The CDR3: CASSQGSAGRFYNEQFF. The CDR3 DNA reads as TGCGCCAGCAGCCAAGGATCTGCCGGGAGATTCTACAATGAGCAGTTCTTC.

This clonotype was seen many times. This chain uses TRBV5-5 with TRBJ1-5; D remains ambiguous. The CDR3 runs 14 residues. Germline CDR1 reads SGHKS; CDR2 reads YYEKEE (reference sequence). Deletions cut 2 bases from V and 5 bases from J, with 11 bases between. CDR3 nucleotide sequence: TGTGCCAGCAGCTTAGCAGACGGTGATCAGCCCCAGCATTTT. Residues: CASSLADGDQPQHF.

In its sample, this clonotype was seen many times. The V gene is TRBV10-3, the J gene TRBJ2-1; TRBD2 aligns across 14 bases. Germline V gene lookup returns CDR1 ENHRY and CDR2 SYGVKD. This CDR3 is built from 15 residues. The V segment lost 10 bases and the J segment 9 bases; nucleotides outside the gene matches: 11. CDR3: CATERLAGGPGEQFF. CDR3 bases: TGTGCCACCGAAAGACTAGCGGGAGGGCCGGGTGAGCAGTTCTTC.

This clonotype was seen ten or more times. This chain connects TRBV28 to TRBJ2-7; 7 nucleotides agree with TRBD1. V dropped 5 bases and J dropped 3; count of bases not matched to a gene: 10. From germline, CDR1 is MDHEN and CDR2 SYDVKM. This CDR3 region has 15 residues. CDR3 bases: TGTGCCAGCAGTAGCATCCGGGACAGAGACTACGAGCAGTACTTC. Translating gives CASSSIRDRDYEQYF.

This clonotype occurred many times. CDR3 sequence (DNA): TGTGCCAGCAGTGTGCTCGGCTATGGCTACACCTTC. Its protein is CASSVLGYGYTF. The chain links TRBV2 to TRBJ1-2; no clear D. The CDR3 is made up of 12 amino acids. With 4 bases removed from V and 4 bases from J, the gap between germline ends came to 7 bases. Germline V CDR1 and CDR2: SNHLY, FYNNEI.

In its sample, this clonotype was seen many times. The chain is built from TRBV2 and TRBJ2-7, with 12 bases matching TRBD2. This CDR3 spans 16 amino acids. Trimming cost V 4 bases and J 2 bases; bases outside gene matches: 6. Germline CDR1 SNHLY, CDR2 FYNNEI. The CDR3 region is CASSGVTSGGTYEQYF. The CDR3 nucleotides are TGTGCCAGCAGTGGCGTGACTAGCGGGGGAACCTACGAGCAGTACTTC.

The sample holds many counts of this clonotype. This chain links TRBV12-3 or TRBV12-4 with TRBJ1-1; D is possibly TRBD1 (5 bases). Trimming took 1 base from V and 3 from J, leaving 9 bases between them. There are 14 residues in the CDR3. The CDR3 spells CASSLGGAYTEAFF. CDR3 nucleotide sequence: TGTGCCAGCAGTTTAGGGGGCGCGTACACTGAAGCTTTCTTT.

This clonotype occurred many times. This sequence joins TRBV5-1 and TRBJ1-1, with 8 positions matching TRBD1. Germline-derived CDR1 and CDR2 are SGHRS and YFSETQ. This CDR3 has 13 amino acids. V was clipped by 0 bases and J by 6 bases; unmatched bases: 1. CDR3 sequence reads: CASSLEQGAEAFF. CDR3 DNA: TGCGCCAGCAGCTTGGAACAGGGGGCTGAAGCTTTCTTT.

V is TRBV3-1 and J is TRBJ1-3; D is undetermined. The CDR3 contains 13 residues. CDR1 is LGHDT, CDR2 YNNKEL, per germline (reference sequence). V lost 2 bases and J lost 2, with 4 bases in between. CDR3 sequence: CASSQMTGNTIYF. Written as DNA, the CDR3 is TGTGCCAGCAGCCAAATGACTGGAAACACCATATATTTT. The complete variable domain, with remaining parts taken from reference TRBV3-1 and TRBJ1-3, reads DTAVSQTPKYLVTQMGNDKSIKCEQNLGHDTMYWYKQDSKKFLKIMFSYNNKELIINETVPNRFSPKSPDKAHLNLHINSLELGDSAVYFCASSQMTGNTIYFGEGSWLTVV.

V gene TRBV4-2 combines with J gene TRBJ2-3; D unclear. Germline CDR1 LGHNA, CDR2 YNFKEQ. The CDR3 is 16 amino acids. The ends were cut back, 3 bases at V and 0 bases at J, with 13 bases in the middle. CDR3: CASSHESVTSTDTQYF. CDR3 coding DNA: TGTGCCAGCAGCCACGAGTCAGTCACTAGCACAGATACGCAGTATTTT.

The sample holds a few counts of this clonotype. V gene TRBV5-4 combines with J gene TRBJ2-1, with D possibly TRBD2 on 6 matching bases. Germline V gene sequence: CDR1 SGHNT, CDR2 YYREEE (reference sequence). Trimming cost V 4 bases and J 0 bases, with 14 bases left between them. This CDR3 contains 16 residues. In DNA form, the CDR3 reads TGTGCCAGCAGCACCCCGAATAGCGGCTCCTACAATGAGCAGTTCTTC. Amino acids: CASSTPNSGSYNEQFF.

This clonotype was picked up many times. CDR3 nucleotides: TGTGCCAGCATTCTAGAAGAGACCCAGTACTTC. Encoded protein: CASILEETQYF. The genes are TRBV2 and TRBJ2-5; D ambiguous. V was trimmed by 7 bases and J by 3 bases, leaving 6 bases between them. CDR3 length equals 11 residues. In germline, CDR1 is SNHLY, CDR2 FYNNEI.

The sample holds many counts of this clonotype. V usage is TRBV20-1 and J usage is TRBJ2-2, with unresolved D. The ends were cut back, 1 base at V and 2 bases at J, with 8 bases in the middle. This CDR3 has 14 amino acids. Per the germline V gene, CDR1 is DFQATT and CDR2 is SNEGSKA (reference sequence). CDR3 sequence: CSARGSDNTGELFF. The DNA of the CDR3 is TGCAGTGCTAGAGGTTCGGACAACACCGGGGAGCTGTTTTTT.

This clonotype was observed many times. The gene calls are TRBV2 and TRBJ1-1; D call uncertain. The CDR3 extends over 12 amino acids. Germline V gene lookup returns CDR1 SNHLY and CDR2 FYNNEI. V shed 1 base and J shed 11 bases, with 11 bases lying between them. The CDR3 region is CASSEGYAGAFF. The DNA for the CDR3 is TGTGCCAGCAGTGAAGGGTACGCTGGGGCTTTCTTT.

This clonotype was found a few times. J is TRBJ2-3 and V is TRBV5-5; TRBD2 aligns across 10 bases. CDR3 length: 17 residues. V shed 0 bases and J 2 bases; nucleotides not matched to a gene: 6. Germline CDR1 and CDR2: SGHKS and YYEKEE (reference sequence). The CDR3 sequence is CASSLGWTSGTTDTQYF. CDR3 nucleotides: TGTGCCAGCAGCTTGGGGTGGACTAGCGGAACCACAGATACGCAGTATTTT.

Ten or more counts support this clonotype. The genes are TRBV6-1 and TRBJ1-5; D might be TRBD1 (5 bases). The length of the CDR3 is 15 residues. Germline V gene sequence: CDR1 MNHNS, CDR2 SASEGT. The V gene lost 5 bases and the J gene lost 7 bases, with 18 bases spanning the gap. For the CDR3, the DNA is TGTGCCAGCAGTAGGCTTGGGGGGGGTCGGCAGCCCCAGCATTTT. Translated, it gives CASSRLGGGRQPQHF.

The table lists this clonotype with many counts. This sequence joins TRBV19 and TRBJ2-1; 13 bases fit TRBD2. The CDR3 sequence is 14 residues long. Trimming cost V 6 bases and J 9 bases; bases outside gene matches: 5. CDR1 LNHDA and CDR2 SQIVND come from the germline V gene (reference sequence). The CDR3 sequence: CASRGLAGEGEQFF. CDR3 sequence (DNA): TGTGCCAGTAGAGGACTAGCGGGAGAAGGTGAGCAGTTCTTC. Drawing the rest from reference TRBV19 and TRBJ2-1, the complete variable domain is DGGITQSPKYLFRKEGQNVTLSCEQNLNHDAMYWYRQDPGQGLRLIYYSQIVNDFQKGDIAEGYSVSREKKESFPLTVTSAQKNPTAFYLCASRGLAGEGEQFFGPGTRLTVL.

This clonotype occurred many times. The gene calls are TRBV27 and TRBJ2-1, with unresolved D. This CDR3 has 18 residues. Germline CDR1 is MNHEY and CDR2 is SMNVEV (reference sequence). Trimming took off 4 bases at V and 0 bases at J, with 19 bases between the two ends. CDR3 in amino acids: CASSSRFDGSCSYNEQFF. CDR3 in DNA: TGTGCCAGCAGTTCCCGATTTGACGGGTCCTGCTCCTACAATGAGCAGTTCTTC.

This clonotype was seen at least ten times. The rearrangement joins TRBV3-1 to TRBJ1-2; D call uncertain. V lost 0 bases, J lost 5 bases, and 4 bases lay in between. Germline-derived CDR1 and CDR2 are LGHDT and YNNKEL (reference sequence). This CDR3 has 12 residues. The CDR3 DNA reads as TGTGCCAGCAGCCAAGATCATTATGGCTACACCTTC. Protein: CASSQDHYGYTF.